The 25 T cell receptor beta chains below all came from one sample that was sequenced in a study of Ad26.COV2.S vaccination and SARS-CoV-2 variants. Profiled with immunoSEQ multiplex PCR; TCRdb holds only in-frame clones, not every one. The sample lists 85,000 to 120,000 clones; around three quarters were seen once. The material sequenced was peripheral blood, taken after recovery from COVID-19. Receptors originate from a human donor who had recovered from COVID-19.

The chain carries TRBV20-1 and TRBJ2-7, with D possibly called TRBD1 or TRBD2 (5 bases each). With 3 bases removed from V and 3 bases from J, the gap between germline ends came to 15 bases. Germline loops: CDR1 DFQATT, CDR2 SNEGSKA (reference sequence). CDR3 length: 14 amino acids. The CDR3 DNA is TGCAGTGCTAGTACGGGGCAGGTTGACTACGAGCAGTACTTC. This encodes CSASTGQVDYEQYF.

The chain uses TRBV18 and TRBJ1-1; D uncertain. The V end lost 5 bases, the J end lost 3 bases, and 10 bases lay between the germline ends. In germline, CDR1 is KGHSH, CDR2 LQKENI. The length of the CDR3 is 13 residues. CDR3 residues: CASSGRGDTEAFF. DNA of the CDR3: TGTGCCAGCTCAGGGCGCGGGGACACTGAAGCTTTCTTT.

This sequence joins TRBV11-2 and TRBJ2-4, with D perhaps TRBD2 (7 bases). Germline values: CDR1 SGHAT, CDR2 FQNNGV. The CDR3 extends over 16 amino acids. V lost 2 bases and J 2 bases, leaving 13 bases between the germline ends. The CDR3 coding sequence is TGTGCCAGCAGCTTAAGGGGGAGCGGGACCAAAAACATTCAGTACTTC. Translation gives CASSLRGSGTKNIQYF.

This chain connects TRBV6-5 to TRBJ2-7; 7 bases are shared with TRBD1. The CDR3 runs 15 residues. J was trimmed by 0 bases and V by 6 bases; bases with no gene match: 8. Looked up from germline, CDR1 is MNHEY and CDR2 is SVGAGI. In nucleotides, the CDR3 is TGTGCCAGCAGACAGGGGCCTAACCTCTCCTACGAGCAGTACTTC. Translation gives CASRQGPNLSYEQYF.

The genes are TRBV4-1 and TRBJ1-6; D unclear. Trimming pared 2 bases from V and 10 bases from J, leaving 9 bases between. This CDR3 is 13 amino acids long. CDR1 is MGHRA, CDR2 YSYEKL, per germline. The CDR3 loop is CASSQHSPSPLHF. The CDR3 DNA is TGCGCCAGCAGCCAACATTCCCCCTCACCCCTCCACTTT.

This chain uses TRBV19 with TRBJ1-1, with 9 nucleotides matching TRBD1. CDR1 LNHDA and CDR2 SQIVND come from the germline V gene (reference sequence). The trim removed 10 bases at V and 4 bases at J, leaving 13 bases unmatched. The CDR3 spans 15 residues. The CDR3 reads CAIRDREEVGTEAFF. The CDR3 nucleotides read TGTGCCATCCGGGACAGGGAGGAGGTGGGCACTGAAGCTTTCTTT. The full variable domain, in which reference TRBV19 and TRBJ1-1 provide the parts outside the CDR3, is DGGITQSPKYLFRKEGQNVTLSCEQNLNHDAMYWYRQDPGQGLRLIYYSQIVNDFQKGDIAEGYSVSREKKESFPLTVTSAQKNPTAFYLCAIRDREEVGTEAFFGQGTRLTVV.

Only a few counts were recorded for this clone. The chain recombines TRBV2 with TRBJ2-7, with 12 bases identical to TRBD1. The germline CDR1 and CDR2 sequences are SNHLY and FYNNEI. The CDR3 loop spans 15 amino acids. The V segment lost 3 bases and the J segment 5 bases; nucleotides outside the gene matches: 5. CDR3 DNA: TGTGCCAGCAGTGACGCCGGGACAGGGGGCCACGAGCAGTACTTC. Amino acids: CASSDAGTGGHEQYF.

The chain joins TRBV7-9 to TRBJ1-1, with a possible D match to TRBD1 (6 bases). The CDR3 runs to 15 residues. Trimming removed 2 bases at V and 0 bases at J, with 10 bases between. Germline CDR1 is SEHNR and CDR2 is FQNEAQ (reference sequence). The CDR3 spells CASSLRDIMNTEAFF. The CDR3, as DNA: TGTGCCAGCAGCTTACGGGACATTATGAACACTGAAGCTTTCTTT.

The J gene is TRBJ1-2, the V gene TRBV4-2; D unresolved. The CDR3 sequence is 19 residues long. Trimming shortened V by 0 bases and J by 4 bases, and 24 bases separated the two germline ends. Germline V lookup: CDR1 LGHNA, CDR2 YNFKEQ. For the CDR3, the DNA is TGTGCCAGCAGCCAAGAAGAAGGGCAGATTCCCTTTTCCGTCTATGGCTACACCTTC. Protein sequence: CASSQEEGQIPFSVYGYTF.

CDR3: CASSDLGRRDSQFF. DNA for the CDR3: TGTGCCAGCAGTGATTTGGGGAGGCGCGACTCTCAGTTCTTC. The rearrangement links TRBV2 to TRBJ2-1; a possible D gene is TRBD2 (6 bases). V gave up 3 bases and J gave up 13 bases, with 19 bases separating them. Germline V gives CDR1 SNHLY, CDR2 FYNNEI. The CDR3 length is 14 residues.

This clone was counted a few times. The chain joins TRBV2 to TRBJ1-1, with 12 bases matching TRBD1. The germline V gene has CDR1 SNHLY and CDR2 FYNNEI. This CDR3 region has 15 residues. J was trimmed by 1 base and V by 7 bases; bases with no gene match: 4. As DNA, the CDR3 is TGTGCCAGCACGGGGACAGGGGGCCCGAACACTGAAGCTTTCTTT. Amino acid sequence: CASTGTGGPNTEAFF.

V is TRBV16 and J is TRBJ1-1; possible D gene TRBD1, 5 bases. Germline-derived CDR1 and CDR2 are KGHSY and FQNENV. V was clipped by 6 bases and J by 4 bases, with 12 bases between them. The CDR3 length is 13 residues. DNA of the CDR3: TGTGCCAGCAGAGTGGGGGGGAGCACTGAAGCTTTCTTT. Translated, it gives CASRVGGSTEAFF.

The chain has TRBV3-1 (or the pseudogene TRBV3-2) and TRBJ1-1; D not certain. The CDR3 loop spans 18 amino acids. V lost 0 bases, J lost 0 bases, and 17 bases lay in between. Germline V gene lookup returns CDR1 LGHDT and CDR2 YNNKEL (reference sequence). In DNA form, the CDR3 reads TGTGCCAGCAGCCAAGAGGGTCTAGGGTATACAATGAACACTGAAGCTTTCTTT. This codes for CASSQEGLGYTMNTEAFF.

This chain links TRBV3-1 (or the pseudogene TRBV3-2) with TRBJ2-7; D is possibly TRBD2 (5 bases). Per germline, CDR1 LGHDT and CDR2 YNNKEL (reference sequence). Trimming took 5 bases from V and 3 from J, leaving 11 bases between them. This CDR3 is built from 13 residues. CDR3 loop: CASSNAGNYEQYF. CDR3 nucleotide sequence: TGTGCCAGCAGCAACGCCGGGAACTACGAGCAGTACTTC.

The chain recombines TRBV9 with TRBJ2-3; D uncertain. CDR1 is SGDLS and CDR2 is YYNGEE in the germline V gene. This CDR3 region has 12 residues. V was cut by 1 base and J by 5 bases, with 5 bases left in between. The CDR3 coding sequence is TGTGCCAGCAGCGTATCGAAAGATACGCAGTATTTT. It is translated as CASSVSKDTQYF.

This rearrangement joins TRBV7-9 to TRBJ2-1; D might be TRBD2 (6 bases). There are 13 residues in the CDR3. The germline CDR1 and CDR2 sequences are SEHNR and FQNEAQ (reference sequence). Between the trimmed V and J ends, which lost 4 bases and 5 bases, there was a span of 9 bases. CDR3 region: CASSYWGDNEQFF. The CDR3, as DNA: TGTGCCAGCAGCTATTGGGGGGACAATGAGCAGTTCTTC.

This clone showed up just once. The chain is built from TRBV9 and TRBJ2-7; the D is unclear. The length of the CDR3 is 14 residues. The germline V gene encodes CDR1 SGDLS and CDR2 YYNGEE. V shed 0 bases and J shed 3 bases, with 10 bases lying between them. The CDR3 sequence: CASSVGRTHYEQYF. The DNA of the CDR3 is TGTGCCAGCAGCGTAGGTCGGACCCACTACGAGCAGTACTTC.

The chain couples TRBV3-1 (or the pseudogene TRBV3-2) to TRBJ1-5; D possibly corresponds to TRBD1 (5 bases). The V gene's germline CDR1 is LGHDT and CDR2 YNNKEL (reference sequence). CDR3 length: 13 amino acids. V dropped 1 base and J dropped 7 bases, with 8 bases sitting between them. The CDR3 spells CASSQVQGQPQHF. For the CDR3, the DNA is TGTGCCAGCAGCCAAGTCCAGGGCCAGCCCCAGCATTTT.

This clone was detected only once. The chain couples TRBV4-2 to TRBJ1-6; no reliable D call. Trimming stripped 3 bases from V and 3 bases from J, with 6 bases between. Looked up from germline, CDR1 is LGHNA and CDR2 is YNFKEQ. This CDR3 has 14 amino acids. The CDR3 region is CASSQESYNSPLHF. CDR3 DNA sequence: TGTGCCAGCAGCCAGGAAAGCTATAATTCACCCCTCCACTTT.

This clone has just a few counts. V is TRBV6-5 and J is TRBJ1-4; D may be TRBD1 (6 bases). Germline values: CDR1 MNHEY, CDR2 SVGAGI. V lost 5 bases and J lost 5, with 12 bases in between. The CDR3 runs to 14 residues. CDR3 DNA: TGTGCCAGCAGTACAGGACAGTCCAATGAAAAACTGTTTTTT. Amino acid sequence: CASSTGQSNEKLFF.

J is TRBJ2-3 and V is TRBV5-4; no clear D gene. The CDR3 runs to 15 residues. V lost 3 bases and J 2 bases, leaving 13 bases between the germline ends. Germline V gene sequence: CDR1 SGHNT, CDR2 YYREEE (reference sequence). CDR3: CASSSQRANTDTQYF. The CDR3 nucleotides read TGTGCCAGCAGCTCACAGAGAGCGAACACAGATACGCAGTATTTT.

This clone was observed once. The chain links TRBV5-4 to TRBJ2-1; 8 nucleotides line up with TRBD2. Germline lookup yields CDR1 SGHNT and CDR2 YYREEE (reference sequence). The CDR3 extends over 17 amino acids. The junction had 5 bases not matched to a gene; V was cut back by 0 bases and J by 0 bases. CDR3 residues: CASSLGSGASSYNEQFF. In DNA, the CDR3 is TGTGCCAGCAGCTTGGGTAGCGGGGCAAGCTCCTACAATGAGCAGTTCTTC.

The gene calls are TRBV9 and TRBJ2-3; the D is unclear. Germline-derived CDR1 and CDR2 are SGDLS and YYNGEE. Trimming left V 0 bases short and J 3 bases short, with 11 bases between. The CDR3 has 15 residues. The CDR3, as DNA: TGTGCCAGCAGCGTAGCTGGGCCCAAAACAGATACGCAGTATTTT. Its protein is CASSVAGPKTDTQYF.

Only a few counts were recorded for this clone. V is TRBV4-1 and J is TRBJ1-1; D not resolved. Germline loops: CDR1 MGHRA, CDR2 YSYEKL. Trimming removed 1 base at V and 5 bases at J, with 14 bases between. CDR3 length equals 15 residues. CDR3 amino acids: CASSQGGGRATEAFF. Here the CDR3 DNA reads TGCGCCAGCAGCCAAGGAGGTGGGAGAGCGACTGAAGCTTTCTTT.

The gene calls are TRBV4-3 and TRBJ1-4, with 7 bases matching TRBD1. Germline trimming cut 2 bases from V and 8 bases from J; bases unmatched to any gene: 8. The CDR3 has 15 residues. From germline, CDR1 is LGHNA and CDR2 YSLEER. Here the CDR3 reads CASSQLTGMGEKLFF. The CDR3, as DNA: TGCGCCAGCAGCCAACTGACAGGGATGGGAGAAAAACTGTTTTTT.